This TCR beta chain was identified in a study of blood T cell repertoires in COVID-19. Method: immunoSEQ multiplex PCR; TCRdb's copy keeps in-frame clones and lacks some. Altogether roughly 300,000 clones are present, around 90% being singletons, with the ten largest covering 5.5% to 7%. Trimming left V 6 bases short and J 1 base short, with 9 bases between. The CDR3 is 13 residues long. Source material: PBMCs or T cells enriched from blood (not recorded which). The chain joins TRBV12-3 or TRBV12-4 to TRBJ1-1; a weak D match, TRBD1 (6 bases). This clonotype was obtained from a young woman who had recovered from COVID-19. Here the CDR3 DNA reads TGTGCCAGCAGCAGGGGTTGGAACACTGAAGCTTTCTTT. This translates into CASSRGWNTEAFF.